Listed below are T cell receptor beta chains from one sample, sequenced in a study of beta chain features in type 1 diabetes. The method was immunoSEQ multiplex PCR; TCRdb's version includes in-frame clones alone and lacks a portion of them. The profile shows around 41,000 clones, approximately 70% of them singletons. Source material: Tregs from blood. The source is a man aged 30-40 years with type 1 diabetes. Some clones in this sample may be carry-over from other donors' samples. Both conserved end residues are part of each CDR3. Fields, in order: D gene, clone size, J gene, V gene, CDR3 DNA, CDR3 protein. D genes are given only for firm matches. Expanded clones get a size class; other rows say once, few or many, or leave the size out.

D gene: TRBD1
clone size: few
J gene: TRBJ1-2
V gene: TRBV11-1
CDR3 DNA: TGTGCCAGCAGCTCTAAACAGGGGGTTGATGGCTACACCTTC
CDR3 protein: CASSSKQGVDGYTF

D gene: -
clone size: once
J gene: TRBJ1-1
V gene: TRBV11-3
CDR3 DNA: TGTGCCAGCAGCTTAGGCGGGGCGCGGAGTACTGAAGCTTTCTTT
CDR3 protein: CASSLGGARSTEAFF

D gene: -
clone size: -
J gene: TRBJ1-1
V gene: TRBV7-3
CDR3 DNA: TGTGCCAGCAGCTTAGCCGTAGGCAGGGTGGGGATCACTGAAGCTTTCTTT
CDR3 protein: CASSLAVGRVGITEAFF

D gene: -
clone size: -
J gene: TRBJ2-3
V gene: TRBV9
CDR3 DNA: TGTGCCAGCAGCGTAGCGGCGCGGGGGCCCCCGGATACGCAGTATTTT
CDR3 protein: CASSVAARGPPDTQYF

D gene: TRBD1
clone size: -
J gene: TRBJ2-3
V gene: TRBV30
CDR3 DNA: TGTGCCTGGAGTGTCAGGGGGCGAGTGACAGATACGCAGTATTTT
CDR3 protein: CAWSVRGRVTDTQYF

D gene: TRBD1
clone size: once
J gene: TRBJ1-6
V gene: TRBV11-2
CDR3 DNA: TGTGCCAGCAGCTTAAGGGGACAGATCTCTGATTCACCCCTCCACTTT
CDR3 protein: CASSLRGQISDSPLHF

D gene: -
clone size: -
J gene: TRBJ2-7
V gene: TRBV5-5
CDR3 DNA: TGTGCCAGCAGTTACCGGGACTGGCGGACCTACGAGCAGTACTTC
CDR3 protein: CASSYRDWRTYEQYF

D gene: TRBD1
clone size: few
J gene: TRBJ1-4
V gene: TRBV29-1
CDR3 DNA: TGCAGCGCGTCCGCACAGGGGCTCGAAAAACTGTTTTTT
CDR3 protein: CSASAQGLEKLFF

D gene: -
clone size: -
J gene: TRBJ2-2
V gene: TRBV19
CDR3 DNA: TGTGCCAGTAGTATAGATCCAGGGAGGGAGCTGTTTTTT
CDR3 protein: CASSIDPGRELFF

D gene: -
clone size: -
J gene: TRBJ2-7
V gene: TRBV29-1
CDR3 DNA: TGCAGCGTTGATTGGGGGGTGTCCGAGCAGTACTTC
CDR3 protein: CSVDWGVSEQYF

D gene: -
clone size: few
J gene: TRBJ2-5
V gene: TRBV2
CDR3 DNA: TGTGCCAGCACCGAACCTCGTACAGGCGCCGAAGAGACCCAGTACTTC
CDR3 protein: CASTEPRTGAEETQYF

D gene: TRBD1
clone size: -
J gene: TRBJ2-1
V gene: TRBV30
CDR3 DNA: TGTGCCTGGAGGACAGGGTTTAATCAGTTCTTC
CDR3 protein: CAWRTGFNQFF

D gene: TRBD1
clone size: -
J gene: TRBJ2-7
V gene: TRBV28
CDR3 DNA: TGTGCCAGCAGCCTGCATTGGACAGGGGGCGAGCAGTACTTC
CDR3 protein: CASSLHWTGGEQYF

D gene: -
clone size: -
J gene: TRBJ2-1
V gene: TRBV10-3
CDR3 DNA: TGTGCCAGTCTTCCCGGGGGGCCCGCACTATACAATGAGCAGTTCTTC
CDR3 protein: CASLPGGPALYNEQFF

D gene: TRBD2
clone size: -
J gene: TRBJ2-3
V gene: TRBV5-1
CDR3 DNA: TGCGCCAGCAGCCCTGGTCGGGGGGGGCCCGCAGATACGCAGTATTTT
CDR3 protein: CASSPGRGGPADTQYF

D gene: TRBD2
clone size: -
J gene: TRBJ2-3
V gene: TRBV18
CDR3 DNA: TGTGCCAGCTCTACGGGACTATCAGATACGCAGTATTTT
CDR3 protein: CASSTGLSDTQYF

D gene: TRBD2
clone size: -
J gene: TRBJ2-7
V gene: TRBV10-2
CDR3 DNA: TGCGCCAGCGGGGGGGGAGCGGGGTTCTCCTCCTACGAGCAGTACTTC
CDR3 protein: CASGGGAGFSSYEQYF

D gene: -
clone size: once
J gene: TRBJ2-3
V gene: TRBV4-1
CDR3 DNA: TGCGCCAGCAGCCATCCGACGGGAACAGATACGCAGTATTTT
CDR3 protein: CASSHPTGTDTQYF

D gene: -
clone size: -
J gene: TRBJ2-4
V gene: TRBV19
CDR3 DNA: TGTGCCAGTACTGACAGGAACATTCAGTACTTC
CDR3 protein: CASTDRNIQYF

D gene: TRBD2
clone size: few
J gene: TRBJ2-5
V gene: TRBV4-1
CDR3 DNA: TGCGCCAGCAGCCGTTATAGCGGGGGGGCCTTGGACGTCCAAGAGACCCAGTACTTC
CDR3 protein: CASSRYSGGALDVQETQYF

D gene: -
clone size: once
J gene: TRBJ1-1
V gene: TRBV6-5
CDR3 DNA: TGTGCCAGCAGGCGAAATCCATTAACCACTGAAGCTTTCTTT
CDR3 protein: CASRRNPLTTEAFF

D gene: -
clone size: -
J gene: TRBJ1-2
V gene: TRBV6-1
CDR3 DNA: TGTGCCAGCAGTGAAGCGCTTCAGGGTGGCTACACCTTC
CDR3 protein: CASSEALQGGYTF

D gene: -
clone size: once
J gene: TRBJ2-2
V gene: TRBV5-1
CDR3 DNA: TGCGCCAGCAGCTTGCAGGGGGGCGGCACCGGGGAGCTGTTTTTT
CDR3 protein: CASSLQGGGTGELFF

D gene: TRBD1
clone size: -
J gene: TRBJ1-6
V gene: TRBV23-1
CDR3 DNA: TGCGCCAGCAGTCAATCTGGGACAGTCGAACCCCTCCACTTT
CDR3 protein: CASSQSGTVEPLHF

D gene: TRBD1
clone size: -
J gene: TRBJ1-2
V gene: TRBV29-1
CDR3 DNA: TGCAGCGTTGAGGGTGGGACAGGAATCTATGGCTACACCTTC
CDR3 protein: CSVEGGTGIYGYTF

D gene: -
clone size: -
J gene: TRBJ1-5
V gene: TRBV12-5
CDR3 DNA: TGTGCTAGTCGGGGGGCAGGCAATCAGCCCCAGCATTTT
CDR3 protein: CASRGAGNQPQHF

D gene: TRBD1
clone size: -
J gene: TRBJ2-5
V gene: TRBV5-1
CDR3 DNA: TGCGCCAGCTCCCGACAGGGGGGGGTCGAGGGTCGAGAGACCCAGTACTTC
CDR3 protein: CASSRQGGVEGRETQYF

D gene: TRBD2
clone size: few
J gene: TRBJ2-5
V gene: TRBV7-8
CDR3 DNA: TGTGCCAGCAGCTCGAGCGGGGAAGAGACCCAGTACTTC
CDR3 protein: CASSSSGEETQYF

D gene: -
clone size: -
J gene: TRBJ2-1
V gene: TRBV11-3
CDR3 DNA: TGTGCCAGCAGCCTAGGAGGGGGCCAGTACAATGAGCAGTTCTTC
CDR3 protein: CASSLGGGQYNEQFF

D gene: -
clone size: -
J gene: TRBJ2-1
V gene: TRBV7-2
CDR3 DNA: TGTGCCAGCAGCTCCCTTAGCGGCTCCTACAATGAGCAGTTCTTC
CDR3 protein: CASSSLSGSYNEQFF

D gene: -
clone size: -
J gene: TRBJ2-6
V gene: TRBV5-1
CDR3 DNA: TGCGCCAGCAGCTTGGAGGGGACTGGGGCCAACGTCCTGACTTTC
CDR3 protein: CASSLEGTGANVLTF

D gene: TRBD1
clone size: few
J gene: TRBJ1-4
V gene: TRBV18
CDR3 DNA: TGTGCCAGCTCACCACAACAGGGGGTGCAGAAACTGTTTTTT
CDR3 protein: CASSPQQGVQKLFF

D gene: TRBD2
clone size: few
J gene: TRBJ2-1
V gene: TRBV10-3
CDR3 DNA: TGTGCCATCAGATTTGAAAGCGGGGCGGACTACAATGAGCAGTTCTTC
CDR3 protein: CAIRFESGADYNEQFF

D gene: TRBD1
clone size: -
J gene: TRBJ2-7
V gene: TRBV7-2
CDR3 DNA: TGTGCCAGCAGCTTGACAGGGGGGTACGAGCAGTACTTC
CDR3 protein: CASSLTGGYEQYF

D gene: TRBD1
clone size: -
J gene: TRBJ2-7
V gene: TRBV5-6
CDR3 DNA: TGTGCCAGCAGCTTGTATACGCTGGCGGGACAGGGGGTTTACGAGCAGTACTTC
CDR3 protein: CASSLYTLAGQGVYEQYF

D gene: -
clone size: once
J gene: TRBJ1-5
V gene: TRBV5-1
CDR3 DNA: TGCGCCAGCAGTCCAGGGGTAAGCAATCAGCCCCAGCATTTT
CDR3 protein: CASSPGVSNQPQHF

D gene: TRBD1
clone size: -
J gene: TRBJ2-1
V gene: TRBV18
CDR3 DNA: TGTGCCAGCTCACCACCAGGGAGACAGGGGATTGAGCAGTTCTTC
CDR3 protein: CASSPPGRQGIEQFF

D gene: TRBD1
clone size: -
J gene: TRBJ1-1
V gene: TRBV27
CDR3 DNA: TGTGCCAGCAGTTTGACAGGGGGCTTAACTGAAGCTTTCTTT
CDR3 protein: CASSLTGGLTEAFF

D gene: -
clone size: -
J gene: TRBJ2-5
V gene: TRBV6-6
CDR3 DNA: TGTGCCAGCAGTTCTCCGACCTCGGAGGAGACCCAGTACTTC
CDR3 protein: CASSSPTSEETQYF

D gene: -
clone size: -
J gene: TRBJ2-5
V gene: TRBV29-1
CDR3 DNA: TGCAGCGTTGAATTAGGGAGCCAAGAGACCCAGTACTTC
CDR3 protein: CSVELGSQETQYF

D gene: TRBD1
clone size: -
J gene: TRBJ2-1
V gene: TRBV4-3
CDR3 DNA: TGCGCCAGCAGCCTCGAACAGGGGAATGAGCAGTTCTTC
CDR3 protein: CASSLEQGNEQFF

D gene: -
clone size: few
J gene: TRBJ2-7
V gene: TRBV5-1
CDR3 DNA: TGCGCCAGCAGCTTGAACTACGAGCAGTACTTC
CDR3 protein: CASSLNYEQYF

D gene: -
clone size: -
J gene: TRBJ1-6
V gene: TRBV6-9
CDR3 DNA: TGTGCCAGCAGTTACGCGGCTTTTTCACGGTCCCCCCTCCACTTT
CDR3 protein: CASSYAAFSRSPLHF

D gene: -
clone size: few
J gene: TRBJ2-1
V gene: TRBV20-1
CDR3 DNA: TGCAGTGCTAGGGGCTATGAGCAGTTCTTC
CDR3 protein: CSARGYEQFF

D gene: -
clone size: -
J gene: TRBJ2-1
V gene: TRBV21-1
CDR3 DNA: TGTGCCAGCAGTCAAAGTGGGGACAGGGGATTATGCTCCTACAATGAGCAGTTCTTC
CDR3 protein: CASSQSGDRGLCSYNEQFF

D gene: -
clone size: -
J gene: TRBJ1-4
V gene: TRBV5-5
CDR3 DNA: TGTGCCAGCAGCTTGACCTTCCCCGGGACAAATAATGAAAAACTGTTTTTT
CDR3 protein: CASSLTFPGTNNEKLFF

D gene: -
clone size: -
J gene: TRBJ1-1
V gene: TRBV6-6
CDR3 DNA: TGTGCCAGCAGTTTCGCAGGGAACACTGAAGCTTTCTTT
CDR3 protein: CASSFAGNTEAFF

D gene: -
clone size: few
J gene: TRBJ1-6
V gene: TRBV28
CDR3 DNA: TGTGCCAGTTTTCGGGGAAATTCACCCCTCCACTTT
CDR3 protein: CASFRGNSPLHF

D gene: -
clone size: -
J gene: TRBJ1-5
V gene: TRBV4-3
CDR3 DNA: TGCGCCAGCAGCCAAGATGAGGAACAGCCCCAGCATTTT
CDR3 protein: CASSQDEEQPQHF

D gene: TRBD2
clone size: -
J gene: TRBJ2-3
V gene: TRBV5-1
CDR3 DNA: TGCGCCTCAAGCGGGGGGCCGACAGATACGCAGTATTTT
CDR3 protein: CASSGGPTDTQYF

D gene: TRBD2
clone size: -
J gene: TRBJ2-3
V gene: TRBV7-9
CDR3 DNA: TGTGCCAGCAGCTCTCCCTCGGCGGGGGGGGGCACAGATACGCAGTATTTT
CDR3 protein: CASSSPSAGGGTDTQYF

D gene: -
clone size: -
J gene: TRBJ2-1
V gene: TRBV19
CDR3 DNA: TGTGCCACTCCACGGAGCTCCTACAATGAGCAGTTCTTC
CDR3 protein: CATPRSSYNEQFF

D gene: -
clone size: -
J gene: TRBJ2-2
V gene: TRBV5-1
CDR3 DNA: TGCGCCAGCAGCTTGGATCCTAGCTTCACCGGGGAGCTGTTTTTT
CDR3 protein: CASSLDPSFTGELFF

D gene: -
clone size: -
J gene: TRBJ1-2
V gene: TRBV6-5
CDR3 DNA: TGTGCCAGCGGACAGCCCTATGGCTACACCTTC
CDR3 protein: CASGQPYGYTF